A single sample is the source of the 16 T cell receptor beta chains below, sequenced in a study of cytomegalovirus exposure and HLA in healthy donors. It was with 60 Vbeta and 13 Jbeta primers that the PCR ran. The protocol was immunoSEQ multiplex PCR, while the TCRdb copy is restricted to in-frame clones and leaves out a portion. The table lists over 200,000 clones, about 83% of them singletons. The sample was PBMCs. Receptors originate from a human donor in good health.

The chain combines TRBV6-1 with TRBJ1-2; 7 bases map to TRBD1. The ends lost 4 bases at V and 2 bases at J; junction bases unmatched: 7. The germline V gene has CDR1 MNHNS and CDR2 SASEGT. The CDR3 contains 15 residues. The CDR3 DNA follows: TGTGCCAGCAGTGGAACCAGGGGGGTGAACTATGGCTACACCTTC. It yields the protein CASSGTRGVNYGYTF.

V is TRBV2 and J is TRBJ1-1; D is undetermined. The CDR3 is made up of 16 amino acids. Trimming removed 2 bases from V and 0 bases from J, with 13 bases in between. Germline loops: CDR1 SNHLY, CDR2 FYNNEI. CDR3 in amino acids: CASSERRASLNTEAFF. CDR3 DNA sequence: TGTGCCAGCAGTGAAAGGCGGGCCTCCTTGAACACTGAAGCTTTCTTT.

V and J are TRBV7-2 and TRBJ1-1, with D perhaps matching TRBD1 (5 bases). V was pared by 5 bases and J by 1 base, with 8 bases between. Germline CDR1 SGHTA, CDR2 FQGNSA. This CDR3 spans 13 amino acids. DNA of the CDR3: TGTGCCAGCAGCCGGGACTCGAACACTGAAGCTTTCTTT. Encoded protein: CASSRDSNTEAFF.

The rearrangement uses TRBV10-1 and TRBJ2-1; possibly TRBD2 for D (5 bases). In germline, CDR1 is WNHNN, CDR2 SYGVQD (reference sequence). Trimming removed 10 bases at V and 0 bases at J, with 13 bases between. The CDR3 is made up of 14 amino acids. The CDR3 loop reads CATGMPGSYNEQFF. The DNA of the CDR3 is TGCGCCACGGGAATGCCGGGCTCCTACAATGAGCAGTTCTTC.

In DNA form, the CDR3 reads TGTGCCAGCAGCCCCGGGACAGGGGTTGAAAAACTGTTTTTT. Amino acid sequence: CASSPGTGVEKLFF. This chain joins TRBV7-8 and TRBJ1-4; 10 nucleotides match TRBD1. This CDR3 has 14 amino acids. The germline CDR1 and CDR2 sequences are SGHVS and FQNEAQ. V lost 5 bases to trimming and J lost 7 bases; unmatched junction nucleotides: 4.

V and J are TRBV7-8 and TRBJ2-7, with a weak D call TRBD2 (5 bases). Germline loops: CDR1 SGHVS, CDR2 FQNEAQ. V lost 2 bases and J 5 bases, leaving 10 bases between the germline ends. The CDR3 totals 13 residues. Here the CDR3 reads CASSLSSGNEQYF. The CDR3 region has the DNA TGTGCCAGCAGCTTATCGAGCGGAAACGAGCAGTACTTC.

The chain uses TRBV27 and TRBJ2-6; 10 bases fit TRBD1. J lost 9 bases, V lost 6 bases, and 8 bases had no gene match. The CDR3 has 15 amino acids. Germline assignment: CDR1 MNHEY and CDR2 SMNVEV (reference sequence). CDR3 nucleotides: TGTGCCAGCAGATTCCGGACAGGGGGGTACAACGTCCTGACTTTC. Its translation: CASRFRTGGYNVLTF.

The chain is built from TRBV7-8 and TRBJ2-7; 10 bases are shared with TRBD1. This CDR3 has 14 amino acids. The J segment lost 2 bases and the V segment lost 4 bases, leaving 2 bases of the junction unmatched. Germline CDR1 reads SGHVS; CDR2 reads FQNEAQ. The CDR3 DNA is TGTGCCAGCAGCTGGGACAGGGGACCCTACGAGCAGTACTTC. Protein product: CASSWDRGPYEQYF.

The gene calls are TRBV5-1 and TRBJ1-3; possibly TRBD1 for D (5 bases). There are 15 residues in the CDR3. V was cut by 3 bases and J by 4 bases, with 14 bases left in between. The germline CDR1 and CDR2 sequences are SGHRS and YFSETQ. The CDR3 spells CASSSPREGGNTIYF. CDR3 sequence (DNA): TGCGCCAGCAGCTCCCCCAGGGAAGGAGGAAACACCATATATTTT.

The V call is TRBV2, the J call TRBJ2-3; 12 nucleotides align to TRBD2. Per the germline V gene, CDR1 is SNHLY and CDR2 is FYNNEI. The CDR3 length is 18 residues. Trimming took 6 bases from V and 0 from J; bases not matched to a gene: 10. CDR3: CASRRLAGVLSSTDTQYF. CDR3 DNA: TGTGCCAGCAGGAGACTAGCGGGAGTTCTATCTAGCACAGATACGCAGTATTTT.

The rearrangement joins TRBV29-1 to TRBJ1-1; possibly TRBD1 for D (5 bases). CDR1 and CDR2 from the germline V gene are SQVTM and ANQGSEA. The CDR3 contains 12 residues. Trimming pared 5 bases from V and 0 bases from J, leaving 7 bases between. In nucleotides, the CDR3 is TGCAGCGTTCGACAGATGAACACTGAAGCTTTCTTT. Protein sequence: CSVRQMNTEAFF.

This chain joins TRBV18 and TRBJ1-3; D may be TRBD1 (5 bases). The V gene's germline CDR1 is KGHSH and CDR2 LQKENI. The CDR3 consists of 17 residues. V was cut by 0 bases and J by 4 bases, with 16 bases left in between. CDR3 protein: CASSPPGGGATGNTIYF. In DNA, the CDR3 is TGTGCCAGCTCACCACCGGGCGGTGGGGCGACAGGAAACACCATATATTTT.

This chain uses TRBV4-2 with TRBJ2-7; 11 bases line up with TRBD2. The CDR3 length is 17 residues. Trimming cost V 1 base and J 0 bases; bases outside gene matches: 5. Per the germline V gene, CDR1 is LGHNA and CDR2 is YNFKEQ. The CDR3 region has the DNA TGTGCCAGCAGCCAAGGGGGGACTAGCGGAGCCTCCTACGAGCAGTACTTC. Encoded protein: CASSQGGTSGASYEQYF.

With regard to this clone: One junction end does not reproduce the germline sequence, and a read error may be involved. This rearrangement joins TRBV7-7 to TRBJ2-5; TRBD1 aligns across 7 bases. From germline, CDR1 is SSHAT and CDR2 FNYEAQ (reference sequence). This CDR3 is 15 amino acids long. The CDR3 DNA reads as TGTGCTAGCAGCTTGGGAGCAGGGGGATCGGAGACCCAGTACTTC. It yields the protein CASSLGAGGSETQYF.

This clone was detected only once. The J gene is TRBJ2-4, the V gene TRBV5-1; the match to TRBD2 covers 10 bases. Trimming took 0 bases from V and 0 from J; bases not matched to a gene: 6. Germline V gene data show CDR1 as SGHRS and CDR2 as YFSETQ. This CDR3 region has 18 residues. CDR3 protein: CASSLGLAGVRAKNIQYF. For the CDR3, the DNA is TGCGCCAGCAGCTTGGGCCTAGCGGGAGTAAGAGCCAAAAACATTCAGTACTTC. Full variable domain (missing parts from reference TRBV5-1 and TRBJ2-4): KAGVTQTPRYLIKTRGQQVTLSCSPISGHRSVSWYQQTPGQGLQFLFEYFSETQRNKGNFPGRFSGRQFSNSRSEMNVSTLELGDSALYLCASSLGLAGVRAKNIQYFGAGTRLSVL.

The rearrangement joins TRBV10-3 to TRBJ2-7; 7 nucleotides align to TRBD2. This CDR3 comprises 13 residues. Germline V gives CDR1 ENHRY, CDR2 SYGVKD. Unmatched junction bases numbered 9, after V lost 9 bases and J lost 4 bases. The CDR3 here is CAIASGHSYEQYF. The CDR3 nucleotides are TGTGCCATTGCTAGCGGCCACTCTTACGAGCAGTACTTC.